Listed here are 13 T cell receptor beta chains from one sample, sequenced in a study of control samples from healthy donors and cancer patients. Assay: immunoSEQ multiplex PCR; the TCRdb copy retains only in-frame clones and omits some. Altogether some 170,000 clones are present, approximately 94% being singletons, with the ten largest covering 14%. Sequencing was performed on PBMCs. Receptors were obtained from a man aged 55 to 70 with colorectal cancer.

The chain carries TRBV19 and TRBJ1-5; D not certain. The V and J ends lost 0 bases and 6 bases respectively, with 9 bases between them. Germline V gives CDR1 LNHDA, CDR2 SQIVND (reference sequence). The CDR3 is 14 amino acids. CDR3 DNA: TGTGCCAGTAGTATAGAAGGGAAATCTCAGCCCCAGCATTTT. The encoded protein is CASSIEGKSQPQHF.

J is TRBJ2-1 and V is TRBV19; 7 positions match TRBD2. The CDR3 has 15 residues. Looked up from germline, CDR1 is LNHDA and CDR2 is SQIVND (reference sequence). Trimming at V came to 2 bases and at J to 4 bases, leaving 5 bases not matched to a gene. CDR3: CASSISSGAYNEQFF. CDR3 bases: TGTGCCAGTAGTATATCCAGCGGGGCGTACAATGAGCAGTTCTTC. Together with reference TRBV19 and TRBJ2-1, the CDR3 gives the full variable domain: DGGITQSPKYLFRKEGQNVTLSCEQNLNHDAMYWYRQDPGQGLRLIYYSQIVNDFQKGDIAEGYSVSREKKESFPLTVTSAQKNPTAFYLCASSISSGAYNEQFFGPGTRLTVL.

The J gene is TRBJ1-3, the V gene TRBV7-9; D possibly corresponds to TRBD1 (5 bases). The V gene lost 0 bases and the J gene lost 2 bases, with 8 bases spanning the gap. Looked up from germline, CDR1 is SEHNR and CDR2 is FQNEAQ (reference sequence). CDR3 size: 15 residues. The CDR3 is CASSLASTAGNTIYF. DNA of the CDR3: TGTGCCAGCAGCTTAGCTTCGACAGCTGGAAACACCATATATTTT.

The table lists this clone with a count of one. The chain uses TRBV5-4 and TRBJ2-3, with 9 bases fitting TRBD1. The CDR3 sequence is 14 residues long. Germline V gene sequence: CDR1 SGHNT, CDR2 YYREEE (reference sequence). Losses at the gene ends were 4 bases for V and 5 bases for J; bases not matched to a gene: 5. The CDR3 sequence is CASSLRTGVDTQYF. For the CDR3, the DNA is TGTGCCAGCAGCCTAAGGACAGGGGTAGATACGCAGTATTTT.

The chain combines TRBV7-8 with TRBJ1-5; unclear D gene. Germline assignment: CDR1 SGHVS and CDR2 FQNEAQ. V was cut by 1 base and J by 3 bases, with 10 bases left in between. The CDR3 has 15 residues. CDR3 loop: CASSLVEGPNQPQHF. CDR3 bases: TGTGCCAGCAGCTTAGTGGAGGGTCCCAATCAGCCCCAGCATTTT.

V usage is TRBV21-1 and J usage is TRBJ2-6; the tabulated D call, TRBD2, remains unverified against the DNA. TRBV21-1 is listed as a pseudogene. The CDR3 loop spans 18 amino acids. The CDR3 spells CASSTEYRRLSGANVLTF. The CDR3 DNA is TGTGCCAGCAGCACTGAGTACCGCCGTCTCTCTGGGGCCAACGTCCTGACTTTC.

CDR3: CASSSRGSGTDTQYF. CDR3 DNA sequence: TGTGCCAGCAGCTCGCGGGGGTCTGGCACAGATACGCAGTATTTT. The V and J genes are TRBV3-1 (or the pseudogene TRBV3-2) and TRBJ2-3; TRBD2 matches 7 bases. V gave up 5 bases and J gave up 1 base; unmatched junction bases: 6. Germline CDR1 LGHDT, CDR2 YNNKEL (reference sequence). CDR3 length equals 15 residues.

This clone was detected a few times. Written as DNA, the CDR3 is TGCGCCAGCGGGCCCAAGGGGGACCGGAATTCACCCCTCCACTTT. Encoded protein: CASGPKGDRNSPLHF. The chain combines TRBV23-1 with TRBJ1-6; a possible D gene is TRBD1 (6 bases). TRBV23-1 is known as an ORF, though its function is uncertain. This CDR3 contains 15 residues. V was cut by 8 bases and J by 7 bases, with 18 bases left in between.

The chain couples TRBV24-1 to TRBJ2-7, with D hard to call. The V gene lost 5 bases and the J gene lost 6 bases, with 10 bases spanning the gap. CDR1 and CDR2 (germline): KGHDR, SFDVKD. The CDR3 sequence is 12 residues long. The CDR3 region is CATSAATGEQYF. Here the CDR3 DNA reads TGTGCCACCAGTGCCGCAACGGGCGAGCAGTACTTC.

Details on this clone: Different DNA sequences within this sample yield the same CDR3. The gene calls are TRBV10-2 and TRBJ2-7; no firm D call. There are 11 residues in the CDR3. Trimming removed 2 bases at V and 4 bases at J, with 3 bases between. Germline V gene data show CDR1 as WSHSY and CDR2 as SAAADI. CDR3 in amino acids: CASSEGYEQYF. CDR3 sequence (DNA): TGCGCCAGCAGTGAGGGTTACGAGCAGTACTTC.

This rearrangement joins TRBV9 to TRBJ1-3; no clear D gene. The CDR3 spans 14 residues. CDR1 is SGDLS and CDR2 is YYNGEE in the germline V gene. The ends were cut back, 0 bases at V and 4 bases at J, with 8 bases in the middle. The CDR3 region is CASSVAAEGNTIYF. The CDR3 DNA is TGTGCCAGCAGCGTAGCGGCAGAAGGAAACACCATATATTTT. The full variable domain, its missing parts supplied by reference TRBV9 and TRBJ1-3, is DSGVTQTPKHLITATGQRVTLRCSPRSGDLSVYWYQQSLDQGLQFLIQYYNGEERAKGNILERFSAQQFPDLHSELNLSSLELGDSALYFCASSVAAEGNTIYFGEGSWLTVV.

This rearrangement joins TRBV25-1 to TRBJ1-5, with a tentative D call TRBD1 (5 bases). Per the germline V gene, CDR1 is MGHDK and CDR2 is SYGVNS. The CDR3 covers 14 residues. V lost 8 bases and J 3 bases, leaving 14 bases between the germline ends. As DNA, the CDR3 is TGTGCCAGCGGGGGTGATCTCTACAATCAGCCCCAGCATTTT. Translation gives CASGGDLYNQPQHF.

The chain links TRBV6-2 or TRBV6-3 to TRBJ1-5; 7 bases align to TRBD1. The length of the CDR3 is 14 residues. The germline V gene encodes CDR1 MNHEY and CDR2 SVGEGT. J gave up 9 bases and V 2 bases, and 7 bases lay outside the gene matches. CDR3 protein: CASSYGRGGLPQHF. The CDR3 region has the DNA TGTGCCAGCAGTTACGGCAGGGGGGGATTGCCCCAGCATTTT.